The 30 T cell receptor beta chains below come from one sample, sequenced in a study of shared clonotypes between healthy human individuals. The assay was immunoSEQ multiplex PCR, and TCRdb's table has in-frame clones only and misses some. The sample lists about 1 million clones, more than 65% seen once, with about 1.5% in the top ten. Sequenced material: memory CD4+ T cells sorted from blood. Indicated subset: CD45RA-negative fraction. These receptor sequences come from a man between 18 and 35 years old in good health.

This rearrangement joins TRBV7-8 to TRBJ1-1, with a tentative D call TRBD1 (5 bases). Germline values: CDR1 SGHVS, CDR2 FQNEAQ. The CDR3 loop spans 16 amino acids. V lost 4 bases to trimming and J lost 0 bases, with 15 bases between them. The CDR3, as DNA: TGTGCCAGCAGCTCTCAGGGATCGGGGGTGAACACTGAAGCTTTCTTT. Translating gives CASSSQGSGVNTEAFF. The complete variable domain, with remaining parts taken from reference TRBV7-8 and TRBJ1-1, reads GAGVSQSPRYKVAKRGQDVALRCDPISGHVSLFWYQQALGQGPEFLTYFQNEAQLDKSGLPSDRFFAERPEGSVSTLKIQRTQQEDSAVYLCASSSQGSGVNTEAFFGQGTRLTVV.

The table lists this clone with a few counts. This sequence joins TRBV18 and TRBJ2-7; D is possibly TRBD1 or TRBD2 (5 bases each). CDR3 size: 15 residues. Germline loops: CDR1 KGHSH, CDR2 LQKENI. Trimming removed 3 bases at V and 4 bases at J, with 16 bases between. The CDR3 is CASSPAGTAEYEQYF. Here the CDR3 DNA reads TGTGCCAGCTCACCGGCCGGGACGGCTGAATACGAGCAGTACTTC.

The chain combines TRBV6-6 with TRBJ2-7; TRBD1 matches 8 bases. V trimming: 2 bases; J trimming: 1 base; junction bases outside the gene matches: 7. CDR1 MNHNY and CDR2 SVGAGI come from the germline V gene (reference sequence). The CDR3 covers 16 residues. The CDR3 is CASSYDNRGVSYEQYF. CDR3 nucleotides: TGTGCCAGCAGTTACGATAACAGGGGGGTTTCCTACGAGCAGTACTTC.

V gene TRBV25-1 combines with J gene TRBJ2-2, with D unresolved. V was clipped by 4 bases and J by 6 bases, with 12 bases between them. The CDR3 is made up of 14 amino acids. Germline lookup yields CDR1 MGHDK and CDR2 SYGVNS. The CDR3: CASSGPLTPGELFF. CDR3 DNA: TGTGCCAGCAGTGGGCCATTGACCCCCGGGGAGCTGTTTTTT.

V gene TRBV6-5 combines with J gene TRBJ2-5, with TRBD2 identical over 8 bases. The CDR3 spans 16 residues. V was pared by 3 bases and J by 7 bases, with 13 bases of the junction left unmatched. From germline, CDR1 is MNHEY and CDR2 SVGAGI. The CDR3 sequence is CASSYVGPGGPGTQYF. CDR3 nucleotide sequence: TGTGCCAGCAGTTATGTTGGACCGGGGGGGCCAGGGACCCAGTACTTC.

This chain connects TRBV4-1 to TRBJ2-1; 7 bases line up with TRBD2. With V trimmed by 1 base and J by 6 bases, 12 bases remained unmatched. Per germline, CDR1 MGHRA and CDR2 YSYEKL. This CDR3 comprises 17 residues. In nucleotides, the CDR3 is TGCGCCAGCAGCCAAGGCTCGGCAGGGAGGGCGAGCAATGAGCAGTTCTTC. Its translation is CASSQGSAGRASNEQFF.

The chain is built from TRBV10-3 and TRBJ1-4, with D unclear. The germline CDR1 and CDR2 sequences are ENHRY and SYGVKD. The CDR3 length is 12 residues. The germline V and J ends were trimmed by 0 bases and 8 bases, with 4 bases remaining between them. CDR3 in DNA: TGTGCCATCAGTGAGTCTGGGGAAAAACTGTTTTTT. Translated: CAISESGEKLFF.

V gene TRBV30 combines with J gene TRBJ2-7; the D gene is possibly TRBD2 (6 bases). CDR1 and CDR2 from the germline V gene are GTSNPN and SVGIG (reference sequence). This CDR3 is built from 14 residues. Trimming stripped 2 bases from V and 2 bases from J, with 13 bases between. This CDR3 reads CAWSRDWGAYEQYF. In DNA, the CDR3 is TGTGCCTGGAGTAGGGATTGGGGGGCCTACGAGCAGTACTTC.

The chain couples TRBV4-1 to TRBJ1-1; D uncertain. V was clipped by 1 base and J by 8 bases, with 17 bases between them. The CDR3 contains 15 residues. Germline assignment: CDR1 MGHRA and CDR2 YSYEKL. For the CDR3, the DNA is TGCGCCAGCAGCCAAGTAAGCGGGCGGGTTGGAGAAGCTTTCTTT. This encodes CASSQVSGRVGEAFF.

This clone came up once. CDR3 residues: CASSYSMWGKNYGYTF. The CDR3 nucleotides read TGTGCCAGCAGTTACTCGATGTGGGGAAAGAACTATGGCTACACCTTC. The rearrangement links TRBV6-8 to TRBJ1-2; no definite D call. V gave up 0 bases and J gave up 2 bases, with 13 bases separating them. Germline loops: CDR1 MNHGY, CDR2 SAAAGT. There are 16 residues in the CDR3.

The chain has TRBV30 and TRBJ2-3; TRBD1 matches 8 bases. The germline V gene encodes CDR1 GTSNPN and CDR2 SVGIG (reference sequence). The CDR3 is 15 amino acids. V lost 3 bases to trimming and J lost 0 bases; unmatched junction nucleotides: 5. The CDR3 loop reads CAWRNTGGSTDTQYF. For the CDR3, the DNA is TGTGCCTGGAGGAATACAGGGGGGAGCACAGATACGCAGTATTTT.

The genes are TRBV23-1 and TRBJ1-2; 8 nucleotides align to TRBD1. TRBV23-1 is identified as an open reading frame with a role that is uncertain. The CDR3 contains 14 residues. Losses at the gene ends were 9 bases for V and 11 bases for J; bases not matched to a gene: 17. The CDR3 loop reads CARIKAGGGLNYTF. For the CDR3, the DNA is TGCGCCAGGATTAAAGCAGGGGGCGGTCTCAATTACACCTTC.

V and J are TRBV7-2 and TRBJ2-3; 10 bases map to TRBD2. Trimming took 5 bases from V and 0 from J; bases not matched to a gene: 5. The CDR3 has 16 amino acids. CDR1 is SGHTA, CDR2 FQGNSA, per germline. DNA of the CDR3: TGTGCCAGCAGCAGACGGACTAGCGGAAGCACAGATACGCAGTATTTT. It yields the protein CASSRRTSGSTDTQYF.

J is TRBJ2-5 and V is TRBV11-2; tentative D call: TRBD1 (6 bases). Germline V lookup: CDR1 SGHAT, CDR2 FQNNGV. Trimming removed 5 bases at V and 5 bases at J, with 15 bases between. CDR3 size: 14 residues. The CDR3 loop is CASSPEGGWETQYF. As DNA, the CDR3 is TGTGCCAGCAGCCCAGAAGGGGGTTGGGAGACCCAGTACTTC.

The V gene is TRBV4-1, the J gene TRBJ1-2; 12 bases fit TRBD1. This CDR3 spans 19 amino acids. In germline, CDR1 is MGHRA, CDR2 YSYEKL. The junction had 12 bases not matched to a gene; V was cut back by 0 bases and J by 4 bases. CDR3 sequence (DNA): TGCGCCAGCAGCCAAGATAGGGGGGACAGGGGGCCATTAATCTATGGCTACACCTTC. Its translation: CASSQDRGDRGPLIYGYTF.

This chain uses TRBV7-9 with TRBJ2-7; the D gene is possibly TRBD1 (6 bases). The V end was cut by 5 bases, the J end by 1 base, with 15 bases between. CDR3 length equals 15 residues. Germline V gene data show CDR1 as SEHNR and CDR2 as FQNEAQ (reference sequence). The CDR3 DNA reads TGTGCCAGCAGCCCCGGACAGATCAGGTCCTACGAGCAGTACTTC. Translated: CASSPGQIRSYEQYF.

The chain employs TRBV6-1 and TRBJ2-5; 9 bases line up with TRBD2. The CDR3 has 15 amino acids. Germline CDR1 MNHNS, CDR2 SASEGT. J was trimmed by 6 bases and V by 6 bases; bases with no gene match: 11. In DNA, the CDR3 is TGTGCCAGCAGCAAACTAGCGGGTGAGGGGAAGACCCAGTACTTC. As protein: CASSKLAGEGKTQYF.

This clone came up once. The chain is built from TRBV4-1 and TRBJ1-5; the D gene is possibly TRBD1 (6 bases). V was trimmed by 3 bases and J by 5 bases, leaving 11 bases between them. Germline CDR1 is MGHRA and CDR2 is YSYEKL. The CDR3 covers 14 residues. The CDR3 coding sequence is TGCGCCAGCAGCCACGGACAGAGCTATCAGCCCCAGCATTTT. Its translation: CASSHGQSYQPQHF.

This clone was counted at least ten times. The chain couples TRBV10-3 to TRBJ2-1; tentatively, D is TRBD1 or TRBD2 (5 bases each). V lost 11 bases and J lost 8, with 19 bases in between. This CDR3 is built from 13 residues. Per the germline V gene, CDR1 is ENHRY and CDR2 is SYGVKD. The CDR3 coding sequence is TGTGCCTCGGGACCGGGCCGTTCGTATGAGCAGTTCTTC. As protein: CASGPGRSYEQFF.

This clone was counted between two and nine times. The chain is built from TRBV10-3 and TRBJ2-7; tentative D call: TRBD1 (5 bases). V was trimmed by 6 bases and J by 3 bases, leaving 15 bases between them. The CDR3 totals 14 residues. Germline V gene sequence: CDR1 ENHRY, CDR2 SYGVKD. The chain's CDR3 is CAISVDTPDYEQYF. CDR3 in DNA: TGTGCCATCAGCGTGGACACGCCTGACTACGAGCAGTACTTC.

V gene TRBV28 combines with J gene TRBJ1-5; the D is unclear. Per germline, CDR1 MDHEN and CDR2 SYDVKM. Trimming took 1 base from V and 7 from J, leaving 8 bases between them. The CDR3 totals 13 residues. Written as DNA, the CDR3 is TGTGCCAGCAGTTTATCAAAGATACAGCCCCAGCATTTT. Amino acids: CASSLSKIQPQHF.

Note on this clone: Other DNA sequences within the sample encode an identical CDR3. CDR3 in DNA: TGTGCCAGCAGCTTAAAAACGGGATACACAGATACGCAGTATTTT. It specifies CASSLKTGYTDTQYF. V gene TRBV7-2 combines with J gene TRBJ2-3; possible D gene TRBD2, 5 bases. V lost 2 bases to trimming and J lost 2 bases, with 11 bases between them. This CDR3 region has 15 residues. From germline, CDR1 is SGHTA and CDR2 FQGNSA.

This chain connects TRBV25-1 to TRBJ2-2; D not certain. Trimming took 1 base from V and 0 from J, leaving 6 bases between them. Germline CDR1 is MGHDK and CDR2 is SYGVNS. This CDR3 region has 15 residues. This CDR3 is CASSEFPANTGELFF. The CDR3 DNA reads TGTGCCAGCAGTGAATTTCCAGCGAACACCGGGGAGCTGTTTTTT.

The genes are TRBV5-6 and TRBJ2-4; D not certain. The CDR3 totals 11 residues. The V end was cut by 3 bases, the J end by 8 bases, with 6 bases between. Germline CDR1 and CDR2: SGHDT and YYEEEE. CDR3 sequence: CASSSVDIQYF. The DNA of the CDR3 is TGTGCCAGCAGCTCGGTGGACATTCAGTACTTC.

The CDR3 loop reads CASSQRRWASPSYNEQFF. DNA of the CDR3: TGTGCCAGCAGCCAGCGTCGGTGGGCCTCACCCTCCTACAATGAGCAGTTCTTC. The chain recombines TRBV7-2 with TRBJ2-1; D gene ambiguous. Germline CDR1 and CDR2: SGHTA and FQGNSA. Trimming left V 5 bases short and J 0 bases short, with 20 bases between. The length of the CDR3 is 18 residues.

The chain links TRBV10-3 to TRBJ1-4; weak D call: TRBD1 (5 bases). V was trimmed by 1 base and J by 7 bases, leaving 13 bases between them. This CDR3 spans 15 amino acids. Germline V CDR1 and CDR2: ENHRY, SYGVKD. CDR3 nucleotides: TGTGCCATCAGTGAGTATGGGACGTCCAGTGAAAAACTGTTTTTT. Its translation is CAISEYGTSSEKLFF.

The gene calls are TRBV14 and TRBJ2-5; TRBD2 agrees at 10 bases. CDR3 length: 17 amino acids. CDR1 is SGHDN and CDR2 is FVKESK in the germline V gene. V lost 5 bases to trimming and J lost 5 bases; unmatched junction nucleotides: 14. The CDR3 here is CASSFRDSGGAGETQYF. Here the CDR3 DNA reads TGTGCCAGCAGCTTTAGGGACAGCGGGGGGGCCGGGGAGACCCAGTACTTC.

Only one count was recorded for this clone. The V call is TRBV11-3, the J call TRBJ2-1; a weak D match, TRBD2 (5 bases). Germline CDR1 reads SGHNT; CDR2 reads YENEEA. CDR3 length equals 18 residues. The V and J ends lost 1 base and 8 bases respectively, with 24 bases between them. CDR3 coding DNA: TGTGCCAGCAGCTTAGTCCCGTATCTAGCTCTCCTCGTGGATGAGCAGTTCTTC. It codes for CASSLVPYLALLVDEQFF.

V gene TRBV6-1 combines with J gene TRBJ1-6, with a possible D match to TRBD1 (5 bases). The CDR3 runs to 17 residues. The germline V gene encodes CDR1 MNHNS and CDR2 SASEGT. The V and J ends lost 1 base and 7 bases respectively, with 17 bases between them. The CDR3, as DNA: TGTGCCAGCAGTGAAGTCGGGTGGGGGACGGACAATTCACCCCTCCACTTT. Amino acid sequence: CASSEVGWGTDNSPLHF.

This clone has more than one count but fewer than ten. The chain is built from TRBV19 and TRBJ1-2, with 9 bases aligning to TRBD1. Germline V CDR1 and CDR2: LNHDA, SQIVND (reference sequence). The ends lost 5 bases at V and 7 bases at J; junction bases unmatched: 11. CDR3 length equals 15 residues. The DNA for the CDR3 is TGTGCCAGTAGTGTCTCCGGGACAGGGACAGCTGGCTACACCTTC. This codes for CASSVSGTGTAGYTF.